The next 3 T cell receptor beta chains were all read from a single sample in a study of neurological immune-mediated disorders. TCRdb reprocessed the 5' RACE reads with MiXCR, giving one entry per CDR3 protein. The sample includes approximately 86,000 distinct CDR3 sequences, 2.6% seen only once; the top ten take around 1.1%. Sample: PBMCs. The receptors originated from a woman in her 30s with multiple sclerosis.

This clonotype was detected ten times or more. The J gene is TRBJ1-2, the V gene TRBV4-3, with D possibly TRBD1 on 6 matching bases. V was shortened by 1 base and J by 7 bases, with 22 bases between the two germline ends. CDR3 length: 17 amino acids. The germline gives CDR1 LGHNA, CDR2 YSLEER. CDR3 region: CASSQAGVRGPPSGYTF. The CDR3 DNA follows: TGCGCCAGCAGCCAAGCAGGGGTGCGGGGGCCTCCTTCTGGCTACACCTTC.

This clonotype has ten or more counts. V usage is TRBV10-3 and J usage is TRBJ2-5, with 9 nucleotides matching TRBD2. V gave up 6 bases and J gave up 5 bases; unmatched junction bases: 10. The length of the CDR3 is 15 residues. Looked up from germline, CDR1 is ENHRY and CDR2 is SYGVKD. The CDR3 loop reads CAISRGREGRETQYF. Written as DNA, the CDR3 is TGTGCCATCAGCCGTGGGCGGGAGGGCCGCGAGACCCAGTACTTC.

This clonotype occurred many times. The chain is built from TRBV4-3 and TRBJ2-7; 8 positions agree with TRBD2. The CDR3 totals 16 residues. Germline V CDR1 and CDR2: LGHNA, YSLEER. J lost 2 bases, V lost 1 base, and 7 bases had no gene match. CDR3 in amino acids: CASSQVDGRAPYEQYF. The CDR3, as DNA: TGCGCCAGCAGCCAAGTGGACGGGAGGGCCCCCTACGAGCAGTACTTC.